Following are 7 T cell receptor beta chains from one sample sequenced in a study of shared clonotypes between healthy human individuals. The data were produced by immunoSEQ multiplex PCR, yet TCRdb's version contains in-frame clones alone and is incomplete. The profile covers more than 500,000 clones, with approximately 95% appearing a single time and around 0.11% taken by the ten largest. Naive CD8 cells lacked CD45RO and underwent positive selection for CCR7, leaving out terminally differentiated effector memory CD45RA+ cells. Sequences were obtained from naive CD8+ T cells sorted from blood. The receptors were gathered from a woman between 25 and 40 years old in good health.

The rearrangement links TRBV29-1 to TRBJ2-1; the D call may be TRBD1 or TRBD2 (5 bases each). Germline-derived CDR1 and CDR2 are SQVTM and ANQGSEA. The CDR3 length is 16 residues. The V gene lost 4 bases and the J gene lost 0 bases, with 16 bases spanning the gap. In DNA form, the CDR3 reads TGCAGCGTTGGGGGGTGGTCCGGTAGCTCCTACAATGAGCAGTTCTTC. Residues: CSVGGWSGSSYNEQFF.

This chain joins TRBV27 and TRBJ2-7; 8 nucleotides match TRBD2. Germline V gene lookup returns CDR1 MNHEY and CDR2 SMNVEV (reference sequence). J lost 5 bases, V lost 8 bases, and 11 bases had no gene match. CDR3 size: 14 residues. DNA of the CDR3: TGTGCCAGCGGGTCCGGGACTAGGGGCAACGAGCAGTACTTC. Protein: CASGSGTRGNEQYF.

V gene TRBV27 combines with J gene TRBJ2-4, with D possibly being TRBD1 (5 bases). V dropped 2 bases and J dropped 9 bases, with 14 bases sitting between them. The CDR3 runs 14 residues. CDR1 is MNHEY, CDR2 SMNVEV, per germline (reference sequence). The CDR3 sequence is CASSLGAGVLIQYF. The CDR3 DNA reads as TGTGCCAGCAGTTTAGGGGCCGGAGTTCTCATTCAGTACTTC.

This chain links TRBV6-6 with TRBJ1-1, with D perhaps matching TRBD1 (5 bases). The CDR3 spans 12 residues. Germline V gives CDR1 MNHNY, CDR2 SVGAGI (reference sequence). The V gene lost 5 bases and the J gene lost 7 bases, with 11 bases spanning the gap. CDR3: CASSHDSDEAFF. CDR3 DNA: TGTGCCAGCAGTCATGACAGCGATGAAGCTTTCTTT.

The rearrangement joins TRBV2 to TRBJ1-2; D remains unclear. Germline V CDR1 and CDR2: SNHLY, FYNNEI. V was shortened by 2 bases and J by 1 base, with 14 bases between the two germline ends. This CDR3 comprises 16 residues. The CDR3 sequence is CASSEYHLDFNYGYTF. DNA of the CDR3: TGTGCCAGCAGTGAATACCATTTGGATTTTAACTATGGCTACACCTTC.

This chain links TRBV6-6 with TRBJ2-3, with D unclear. V was pared by 10 bases and J by 6 bases, with 11 bases between. This CDR3 has 11 amino acids. From germline, CDR1 is MNHNY and CDR2 SVGAGI (reference sequence). In nucleotides, the CDR3 is TGTGCCACCACTTATGCGGATACGCAGTATTTT. As protein: CATTYADTQYF.

V is TRBV5-6 and J is TRBJ1-3, with a tentative D call TRBD1 (5 bases). Germline values: CDR1 SGHDT, CDR2 YYEEEE. V lost 1 base and J lost 2, with 10 bases in between. This CDR3 comprises 15 residues. CDR3 coding DNA: TGTGCCAGCAGCTTGTGGGGGGGTGCTGGAAACACCATATATTTT. It translates to CASSLWGGAGNTIYF. The full variable domain, completed using reference TRBV5-6 and TRBJ1-3, is DAGVTQSPTHLIKTRGQQVTLRCSPKSGHDTVSWYQQALGQGPQFIFQYYEEEERQRGNFPDRFSGHQFPNYSSELNVNALLLGDSALYLCASSLWGGAGNTIYFGEGSWLTVV.